Below, 22 T cell receptor beta chains from the same sample are listed, as sequenced in a study of beta chain features in type 1 diabetes. Since all of the isolated RNA was reverse transcribed, expressed TCRB transcripts were what got sequenced. Here immunoSEQ multiplex PCR was the method, and the copy in TCRdb shows in-frame clones only, minus some. Here the sample spans some 350,000 clones, roughly a tenth being singletons. Study results and caveats: Shortening of TCRB CDR3s, moderate but significant, appeared in all four CD4+ subsets of Type 1 diabetes patients.

Their antigen targets remain unknown. Sequenced material: central memory CD4+ T cells from blood. Every receptor here comes from a man aged 25 to 40 with type 1 diabetes.

This clone was seen a handful of times. J is TRBJ2-5 and V is TRBV28, with D tentatively TRBD1 (6 bases). Germline V CDR1 and CDR2: MDHEN, SYDVKM. This CDR3 is 16 amino acids long. Deletions cut 6 bases from V and 1 base from J, with 18 bases between. The CDR3 DNA sequence: TGTGCCAGCAGCTCCCAGATCGGACAGAGCCAAGAGACCCAGTACTTC. This translates into CASSSQIGQSQETQYF.

The V call is TRBV12-5, the J call TRBJ2-2; TRBD1 matches 7 bases. Germline V CDR1 and CDR2: LGHNT, FRNRAP. The CDR3 sequence is 15 residues long. After removal of 3 bases from V and 6 bases from J, the junction contained 7 bases not matched to a gene. CDR3 in DNA: TGTGCTAGTGGTTTCCAGAGGGGGCAGGCCGGGGAGCTGTTTTTT. Protein product: CASGFQRGQAGELFF.

The rearrangement joins TRBV7-9 to TRBJ2-7; D gene ambiguous. V lost 2 bases, J lost 2 bases, and 10 bases lay in between. CDR3 length equals 14 residues. CDR1 is SEHNR, CDR2 FQNEAQ, per germline (reference sequence). The CDR3 spells CASSLWASTYEQYF. The CDR3 DNA sequence: TGTGCCAGCAGCTTATGGGCATCTACCTACGAGCAGTACTTC.

This clone was found a few times. This chain's CDR3 is CASSSEGGRREEAFF. The DNA for the CDR3 is TGTGCCAGCAGCTCGGAGGGTGGCAGACGCGAGGAAGCTTTCTTT. This sequence joins TRBV7-8 and TRBJ1-1, with unresolved D. The ends were cut back, 4 bases at V and 8 bases at J, with 20 bases in the middle. From germline, CDR1 is SGHVS and CDR2 FQNEAQ. This CDR3 comprises 15 residues. Full variable domain (remainder filled in from reference TRBV7-8 and TRBJ1-1): GAGVSQSPRYKVAKRGQDVALRCDPISGHVSLFWYQQALGQGPEFLTYFQNEAQLDKSGLPSDRFFAERPEGSVSTLKIQRTQQEDSAVYLCASSSEGGRREEAFFGQGTRLTVV.

This clone was counted only a few times. V gene TRBV5-1 combines with J gene TRBJ2-3; the D is unclear. CDR1 and CDR2 (germline): SGHRS, YFSETQ. Deletions cut 0 bases from V and 4 bases from J, with 9 bases between. The CDR3 runs 14 residues. CDR3 loop: CASSLGPIPDTQYF. The CDR3 coding sequence is TGCGCCAGCAGCTTGGGGCCCATCCCAGATACGCAGTATTTT.

This clone showed up just a few times. The chain has TRBV5-1 and TRBJ1-1, with D unclear. The CDR3 totals 14 residues. V shed 0 bases and J shed 4 bases, with 10 bases lying between them. Germline V CDR1 and CDR2: SGHRS, YFSETQ. The CDR3 DNA sequence: TGCGCCAGCAGCTTGGTTTCAGGATCCACTGAAGCTTTCTTT. Encoded protein: CASSLVSGSTEAFF.

This clone was counted a few times. The chain links TRBV29-1 to TRBJ1-1; D may be TRBD1 (6 bases). V was pared by 3 bases and J by 11 bases, with 13 bases between. CDR3 size: 11 residues. Germline CDR1 reads SQVTM; CDR2 reads ANQGSEA. The chain's CDR3 is CSVDGGRGAFF. CDR3 sequence (DNA): TGCAGCGTTGACGGGGGGCGAGGGGCTTTCTTT.

CDR3: CASSLQLANTGELFF. DNA for the CDR3: TGCGCCAGCAGCCTACAACTAGCGAACACCGGGGAGCTGTTTTTT. V usage is TRBV4-1 and J usage is TRBJ2-2; D might be TRBD2 (5 bases). V lost 4 bases and J lost 0, with 9 bases in between. Germline V gene sequence: CDR1 MGHRA, CDR2 YSYEKL. This CDR3 spans 15 amino acids.

The chain is built from TRBV11-2 and TRBJ1-1; D is ambiguous. Trimming removed 1 base from V and 5 bases from J, with 8 bases in between. The CDR3 loop spans 13 amino acids. Germline V gene lookup returns CDR1 SGHAT and CDR2 FQNNGV. CDR3 nucleotides: TGTGCCAGCAGCTTAGCGGAGGTTACTGAAGCTTTCTTT. Translating gives CASSLAEVTEAFF.

This chain links TRBV7-2 with TRBJ2-6, with TRBD2 matching 8 bases. The CDR3 spans 16 residues. The germline V gene encodes CDR1 SGHTA and CDR2 FQGNSA. V gave up 8 bases and J gave up 4 bases; unmatched junction bases: 10. CDR3 DNA: TGTGCCAGCTCACGAAACGGGGGGGCAGGGGCCAACGTCCTGACTTTC. Translating it yields CASSRNGGAGANVLTF.

This clone was seen a handful of times. This chain connects TRBV7-3 to TRBJ2-1; no definite D call. V lost 5 bases and J lost 6, with 11 bases in between. This CDR3 contains 13 residues. Germline assignment: CDR1 SGHTA and CDR2 FQGTGA. CDR3 region: CASSSYSSNEQFF. CDR3 nucleotide sequence: TGTGCCAGCAGCAGCTACTCTTCCAATGAGCAGTTCTTC.

Only a few counts were recorded for this clone. One end of the junction varies from germline; a read error may be responsible. The chain couples TRBV4-1 to TRBJ2-4, with D uncertain. CDR3 length: 13 residues. CDR1 and CDR2 from the germline V gene are MGHRA and YSYEKL. The CDR3 nucleotides read TGTGCCAGCAGCCAAGATTATGGAGACATTCAGTACTTC. Its translation is CASSQDYGDIQYF.

This clone turned up a few times. The genes are TRBV7-2 and TRBJ2-5; 9 bases fit TRBD2. CDR3 length equals 16 residues. CDR1 and CDR2 from the germline V gene are SGHTA and FQGNSA. The V gene end was trimmed by 4 bases and the J gene end by 5 bases; junction bases not matched to a gene: 11. The CDR3 here is CASSSIAGEARETQYF. CDR3 bases: TGTGCCAGCAGCTCGATAGCGGGAGAGGCAAGGGAGACCCAGTACTTC.

The gene calls are TRBV19 and TRBJ2-2, with D possibly TRBD2 on 5 matching bases. The germline CDR1 and CDR2 sequences are LNHDA and SQIVND (reference sequence). Deletions cut 6 bases from V and 5 bases from J, with 10 bases between. This CDR3 is built from 13 residues. CDR3 protein: CASRSTGTGELFF. The DNA for the CDR3 is TGTGCCAGTAGGTCCACGGGGACCGGGGAGCTGTTTTTT.

The V call is TRBV7-6, the J call TRBJ1-4, with no clear D. From germline, CDR1 is SGHVS and CDR2 FNYEAQ. V lost 3 bases to trimming and J lost 8 bases, with 16 bases between them. This CDR3 comprises 15 residues. In nucleotides, the CDR3 is TGTGCCAGCAGCTTCTATCCAACTACGGCGGAAAAACTGTTTTTT. It codes for CASSFYPTTAEKLFF.

V usage is TRBV28 and J usage is TRBJ2-7; D is unresolved. V dropped 3 bases and J dropped 7 bases, with 16 bases sitting between them. Germline V gene sequence: CDR1 MDHEN, CDR2 SYDVKM. This CDR3 spans 14 amino acids. The DNA of the CDR3 is TGTGCCAGCAGTTTGGCCAGCTTCCGTAGGGAGCAGTACTTC. Protein product: CASSLASFRREQYF.

This clone was recorded at least ten times. The V call is TRBV5-1, the J call TRBJ1-1; TRBD1 aligns across 9 bases. The length of the CDR3 is 15 residues. Germline assignment: CDR1 SGHRS and CDR2 YFSETQ. The V gene end was trimmed by 0 bases and the J gene end by 4 bases; junction bases not matched to a gene: 4. The CDR3 sequence is CASSLGGQGVTEAFF. CDR3 nucleotides: TGCGCCAGCAGCTTGGGGGGACAGGGCGTCACTGAAGCTTTCTTT.

The chain couples TRBV6-5 to TRBJ1-5, with unresolved D. Between the trimmed V and J ends, which lost 5 bases and 7 bases, there was a span of 6 bases. Per germline, CDR1 MNHEY and CDR2 SVGAGI. The CDR3 is 11 residues long. CDR3 sequence: CASSDQQPQHF. Written as DNA, the CDR3 is TGTGCCAGCAGTGATCAACAGCCCCAGCATTTT.

This clone was counted between two and nine times. V gene TRBV6-1 combines with J gene TRBJ1-1, with 8 bases identical to TRBD1. The CDR3 is made up of 12 amino acids. V gave up 6 bases and J gave up 11 bases; unmatched junction bases: 8. In germline, CDR1 is MNHNS, CDR2 SASEGT. The CDR3 DNA sequence: TGTGCCAGCAGAAGACAGGGGAGTACGGCTTTCTTT. As protein: CASRRQGSTAFF.

The chain employs TRBV6-5 and TRBJ2-3; 8 bases agree with TRBD1. This CDR3 comprises 16 residues. Germline V lookup: CDR1 MNHEY, CDR2 SVGAGI. V shed 4 bases and J 2 bases; nucleotides not matched to a gene: 8. The CDR3 protein is CASSSHMTGATDTQYF. Here the CDR3 DNA reads TGTGCCAGCAGTTCCCATATGACAGGGGCCACAGATACGCAGTATTTT.

This clone has only a few counts. The chain has TRBV5-1 and TRBJ1-3; D is unresolved. Germline V CDR1 and CDR2: SGHRS, YFSETQ. This CDR3 is 13 amino acids long. The ends were cut back, 4 bases at V and 0 bases at J, with 5 bases in the middle. The CDR3 nucleotides are TGCGCCAGCAGCGAGTCCTCTGGAAACACCATATATTTT. This gives the protein CASSESSGNTIYF.

There are a few counts of this clone. This chain uses TRBV28 with TRBJ1-2, with 10 bases identical to TRBD1. The CDR3 sequence is 15 residues long. The V gene end was trimmed by 4 bases and the J gene end by 2 bases; junction bases not matched to a gene: 4. Germline CDR1 and CDR2: MDHEN and SYDVKM. The DNA for the CDR3 is TGTGCCAGCAGTTCACCGGGACAGGGGAACTATGGCTACACCTTC. The encoded protein is CASSSPGQGNYGYTF.